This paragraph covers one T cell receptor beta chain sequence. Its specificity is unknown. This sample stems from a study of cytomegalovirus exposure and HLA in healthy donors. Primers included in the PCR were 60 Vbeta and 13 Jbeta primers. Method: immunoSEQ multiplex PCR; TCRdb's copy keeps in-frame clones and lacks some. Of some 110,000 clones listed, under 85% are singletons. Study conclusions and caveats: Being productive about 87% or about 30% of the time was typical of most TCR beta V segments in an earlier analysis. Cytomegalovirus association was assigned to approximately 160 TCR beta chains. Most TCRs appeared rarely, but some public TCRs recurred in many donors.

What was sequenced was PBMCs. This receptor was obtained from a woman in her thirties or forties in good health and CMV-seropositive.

In DNA, the CDR3 is TGTGCCAGCAGTTTGGTTGCCTACACAGATACGCAGTATTTT. Its protein product is CASSLVAYTDTQYF. The chain recombines TRBV28 with TRBJ2-3, with no clear D. The CDR3 has 14 amino acids. Germline V gene sequence: CDR1 MDHEN, CDR2 SYDVKM. The germline V and J ends were trimmed by 3 bases and 2 bases, with 9 bases remaining between them.